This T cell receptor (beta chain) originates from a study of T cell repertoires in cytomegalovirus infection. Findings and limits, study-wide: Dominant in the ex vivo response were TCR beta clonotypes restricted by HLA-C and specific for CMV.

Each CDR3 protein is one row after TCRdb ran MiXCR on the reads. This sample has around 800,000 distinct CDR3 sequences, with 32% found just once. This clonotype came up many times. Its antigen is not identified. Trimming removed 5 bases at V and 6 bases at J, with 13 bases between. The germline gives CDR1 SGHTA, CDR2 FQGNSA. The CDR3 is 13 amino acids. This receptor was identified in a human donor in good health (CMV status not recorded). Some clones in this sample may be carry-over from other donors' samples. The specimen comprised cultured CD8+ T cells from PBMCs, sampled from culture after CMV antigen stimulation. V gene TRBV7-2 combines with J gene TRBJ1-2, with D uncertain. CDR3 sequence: CASSPRLYDGYTF. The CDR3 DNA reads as TGTGCCAGCAGCCCCCGACTGTACGATGGCTACACCTTC.